The 26 T cell receptor beta chains listed next were all sequenced from one sample in a study of metastatic and nonmetastatic thyroid tumors (dated by TCRdb to about 2020). Libraries were constructed by PCR. Sequencer: Illumina HiSeq 4000. TCRdb applied fastp at Q25 and MiXCR to the public reads, then kept only in-frame beta chains. This sample has about 47,000 clones in its table, and around 25% of those were observed once. Together, the top ten hold around 3.6% of the sample. Before undergoing thyroid surgery, none of the patients had been given any kind of treatment. The specimen was blood. Source of these receptors: a male donor with papillary thyroid cancer or a benign thyroid nodule (not recorded which). Some clones in this sample may be carry-over from other donors' samples.

V usage is TRBV28 and J usage is TRBJ2-7, with TRBD1 matching over 7 bases. Unmatched junction bases numbered 3, after V lost 6 bases and J lost 1 base. The germline V gene has CDR1 MDHEN and CDR2 SYDVKM. This CDR3 comprises 13 residues. The CDR3, as DNA: TGTGCCAGCAGGGGGACAGCTTCCTACGAGCAGTACTTC. This gives the protein CASRGTASYEQYF.

V gene TRBV5-8 combines with J gene TRBJ2-1, with 12 positions matching TRBD2. After removal of 3 bases from V and 7 bases from J, the junction contained 17 bases not matched to a gene. CDR3 length: 19 amino acids. Germline values: CDR1 SGHTS, CDR2 YDEGEE. This CDR3 reads CASSSTPGLAGGLRNEQFF. Here the CDR3 DNA reads TGTGCCAGCAGCTCCACGCCAGGGCTAGCGGGAGGGTTGCGGAATGAGCAGTTCTTC.

This chain uses TRBV28 with TRBJ2-5; D remains unclear. CDR3 length: 11 residues. Germline V gives CDR1 MDHEN, CDR2 SYDVKM. Trimming cost V 8 bases and J 7 bases, with 11 bases left between them. The CDR3 reads CASRTALTQYF. The CDR3 nucleotides are TGTGCCAGCCGGACCGCGCTGACCCAGTACTTC.

By share, this clone counts as medium-sized. In the same sample, other DNA sequences code for this CDR3. V gene TRBV6-1 combines with J gene TRBJ1-1; unclear D gene. Deletions cut 1 base from V and 1 base from J, with 4 bases between. This CDR3 is built from 13 residues. Per the germline V gene, CDR1 is MNHNS and CDR2 is SASEGT. The CDR3 here is CASSEGRNTEAFF. DNA for the CDR3: TGTGCCAGCAGTGAAGGACGGAACACTGAAGCTTTCTTT.

This clone showed up many times. The chain joins TRBV18 to TRBJ1-1; D possibly corresponds to TRBD1 (5 bases). This CDR3 region has 15 residues. CDR1 is KGHSH, CDR2 LQKENI, per germline. V was pared by 2 bases and J by 6 bases, with 16 bases between. CDR3 sequence: CASSPWTSNPPEAFF. CDR3 nucleotides: TGTGCCAGCTCACCATGGACATCAAACCCACCTGAAGCTTTCTTT.

This clone was picked up a small number of times. This sequence joins TRBV12-3 or TRBV12-4 and TRBJ1-1; 8 bases align to TRBD1. V dropped 6 bases and J dropped 4; count of bases not matched to a gene: 4. This CDR3 contains 13 residues. The CDR3 DNA reads TGTGCCAGCAGCAGTGACAGGGGCACTGAAGCTTTCTTT. Translating gives CASSSDRGTEAFF.

This clone was observed a few times. V is TRBV6-2 or TRBV6-3 and J is TRBJ2-3; 9 bases agree with TRBD2. V was clipped by 2 bases and J by 6 bases; unmatched bases: 6. Germline values: CDR1 MNHEY, CDR2 SVGEGT. The CDR3 has 15 amino acids. Written as DNA, the CDR3 is TGTGCCAGCAGTTACGGCGGGGGGGGGCCTGATACGCAGTATTTT. Its translation: CASSYGGGGPDTQYF.

By share, this clone counts as medium-sized (0.01 to 0.1%). This chain joins TRBV19 and TRBJ2-7, with 10 nucleotides matching TRBD1. J gave up 2 bases and V 6 bases, and 4 bases lay outside the gene matches. The CDR3 is 14 residues long. CDR1 is LNHDA, CDR2 SQIVND, per germline (reference sequence). The CDR3 region is CASSPGTGAYEQYF. For the CDR3, the DNA is TGTGCCAGTAGCCCCGGGACAGGGGCCTACGAGCAGTACTTC.

In its sample, this clone was seen many times. The rearrangement uses TRBV12-3 or TRBV12-4 and TRBJ2-7; 9 bases match TRBD1. Trimming cost V 3 bases and J 3 bases; bases outside gene matches: 6. The CDR3 length is 15 residues. CDR3 amino acids: CASSFPPGQGYEQYF. The CDR3 DNA is TGTGCCAGCAGTTTCCCTCCGGGACAGGGCTACGAGCAGTACTTC.

The CDR3 DNA reads as TGTGCCAGCAGCTTAGTAAGACAGCTTCAAGAGACCCAGTACTTC. Its protein is CASSLVRQLQETQYF. The chain joins TRBV7-9 to TRBJ2-5; possible D gene TRBD1, 5 bases. Per the germline V gene, CDR1 is SEHNR and CDR2 is FQNEAQ (reference sequence). V was trimmed by 1 base and J by 2 bases, leaving 11 bases between them. This CDR3 comprises 15 residues.

This clone occurred a few times. The chain links TRBV30 to TRBJ2-2; TRBD1 aligns across 7 bases. CDR1 and CDR2 from the germline V gene are GTSNPN and SVGIG (reference sequence). CDR3 length equals 17 residues. After removal of 5 bases from V and 1 base from J, the junction contained 13 bases not matched to a gene. Here the CDR3 reads CAWGKRQGNRNTGELFF. The CDR3 coding sequence is TGTGCCTGGGGAAAAAGACAGGGAAACAGGAACACCGGGGAGCTGTTTTTT.

This clone was recorded at least ten times. This CDR3 is also generated by other DNA sequences in the sample. This chain joins TRBV7-8 and TRBJ2-1, with 8 positions matching TRBD1. Unmatched junction bases numbered 8, after V lost 6 bases and J lost 7 bases. Looked up from germline, CDR1 is SGHVS and CDR2 is FQNEAQ. CDR3 length: 14 residues. The CDR3 DNA reads as TGTGCCAGCAGTCGACAGGGGAACAGGAATGAGCAGTTCTTC. Its protein is CASSRQGNRNEQFF.

In its sample, this clone was seen many times. The V and J genes are TRBV27 and TRBJ2-5; D not certain. The V and J ends lost 0 bases and 2 bases respectively, with 13 bases between them. The CDR3 length is 16 residues. Germline values: CDR1 MNHEY, CDR2 SMNVEV (reference sequence). The CDR3 protein is CASSLSGRALQETQYF. The CDR3 bases are TGTGCCAGCAGTTTATCAGGGCGCGCTCTTCAAGAGACCCAGTACTTC.

The chain has TRBV20-1 and TRBJ2-7, with D possibly TRBD1 on 5 matching bases. The CDR3 covers 11 residues. Trimming removed 4 bases from V and 4 bases from J, with 8 bases in between. Germline lookup yields CDR1 DFQATT and CDR2 SNEGSKA (reference sequence). The CDR3 DNA reads as TGCAGTGCTACAGGGCTGTACGAGCAGTACTTC. Encoded protein: CSATGLYEQYF.

CDR3 region: CSARSDRGLSPLHF. Here the CDR3 DNA reads TGCAGTGCTAGATCCGACAGGGGACTTTCACCCCTCCACTTT. The J gene is TRBJ1-6, the V gene TRBV20-1; 8 bases match TRBD1. CDR1 DFQATT and CDR2 SNEGSKA come from the germline V gene (reference sequence). The junction had 6 bases not matched to a gene; V was cut back by 2 bases and J by 9 bases. The CDR3 runs 14 residues.

The gene calls are TRBV28 and TRBJ2-3; D call uncertain. Germline CDR1 reads MDHEN; CDR2 reads SYDVKM. The CDR3 runs to 12 residues. Trimming stripped 6 bases from V and 2 bases from J, with 6 bases between. CDR3 DNA sequence: TGTGCCAGCAGCTTACTCACAGATACGCAGTATTTT. Translated, it gives CASSLLTDTQYF.

This clone was detected ten times or more. The chain is built from TRBV19 and TRBJ1-5; D gene ambiguous. Looked up from germline, CDR1 is LNHDA and CDR2 is SQIVND (reference sequence). The CDR3 is 14 amino acids. V was pared by 5 bases and J by 4 bases, with 12 bases between. Here the CDR3 DNA reads TGTGCCAGTAGTCGGAGGCAGGAGAATCAGCCCCAGCATTTT. Its protein is CASSRRQENQPQHF.

This clone was picked up one time. V gene TRBV20-1 combines with J gene TRBJ2-7; the D gene is possibly TRBD1 (6 bases). This CDR3 region has 14 residues. In germline, CDR1 is DFQATT, CDR2 SNEGSKA (reference sequence). V dropped 0 bases and J dropped 1 base, with 10 bases sitting between them. Written as DNA, the CDR3 is TGCAGTGCTAGAGATAGGGACACTTCCTACGAGCAGTACTTC. Protein sequence: CSARDRDTSYEQYF.

The rearrangement links TRBV30 to TRBJ2-3, with D tentatively TRBD2 (6 bases). Trimming shortened V by 2 bases and J by 9 bases, and 9 bases separated the two germline ends. Germline V lookup: CDR1 GTSNPN, CDR2 SVGIG (reference sequence). The CDR3 has 11 residues. CDR3 sequence reads: CAWSMAGTQYF. CDR3 coding DNA: TGTGCCTGGAGTATGGCGGGGACGCAGTATTTT.

This clone was seen ten or more times. The chain is built from TRBV10-1 and TRBJ1-2, with D hard to call. The CDR3 sequence is 13 residues long. Trimming left V 0 bases short and J 8 bases short, with 10 bases between. Germline V CDR1 and CDR2: WNHNN, SYGVQD (reference sequence). The CDR3 DNA follows: TGCGCCAGCAGTGAGTCGGGAAATTGGGGCTACACCTTC. Amino acids: CASSESGNWGYTF.

The V and J genes are TRBV6-1 and TRBJ2-7, with TRBD2 matching over 10 bases. CDR1 and CDR2 (germline): MNHNS, SASEGT. The CDR3 loop spans 15 amino acids. Trimming at V came to 4 bases and at J to 3 bases, leaving 6 bases not matched to a gene. DNA of the CDR3: TGTGCCAGCAGTGTCCTAGCGGGGGACTACTACGAGCAGTACTTC. Protein sequence: CASSVLAGDYYEQYF.

This clone has a handful of counts. The chain recombines TRBV4-2 with TRBJ2-1; 7 nucleotides line up with TRBD2. CDR3 size: 16 residues. Trimming at V came to 0 bases and at J to 2 bases, leaving 4 bases not matched to a gene. Germline V CDR1 and CDR2: LGHNA, YNFKEQ. In DNA, the CDR3 is TGTGCCAGCAGCCAAGACGCGGGAGACCCCTACAATGAGCAGTTCTTC. Translation gives CASSQDAGDPYNEQFF.

V and J are TRBV6-6 and TRBJ1-5, with 9 bases fitting TRBD1. CDR3 size: 16 residues. Per germline, CDR1 MNHNY and CDR2 SVGAGI (reference sequence). J was trimmed by 4 bases and V by 4 bases; bases with no gene match: 8. In DNA, the CDR3 is TGTGCCAGCAGTTCCATCGGACAGGGGAAAAATCAGCCCCAGCATTTT. Translation: CASSSIGQGKNQPQHF.

This clone occurred many times. The V gene is TRBV24-1, the J gene TRBJ2-3; D is possibly TRBD2 (5 bases). Germline V gives CDR1 KGHDR, CDR2 SFDVKD. The CDR3 has 13 residues. The germline V and J ends were trimmed by 5 bases and 0 bases, with 5 bases remaining between them. The CDR3 here is CATSGTSTDTQYF. In DNA form, the CDR3 reads TGTGCCACCAGTGGGACTAGCACAGATACGCAGTATTTT.

This chain links TRBV5-1 with TRBJ1-2, with a weak D call TRBD1 (5 bases). Trimming pared 0 bases from V and 6 bases from J, leaving 6 bases between. Germline V lookup: CDR1 SGHRS, CDR2 YFSETQ. The CDR3 contains 12 residues. CDR3: CASSLGGDGYTF. CDR3 coding DNA: TGCGCCAGCAGCTTGGGAGGGGATGGCTACACCTTC.

The chain couples TRBV5-4 to TRBJ2-4; D might be TRBD1 or TRBD2, each matching 6 bases. V was shortened by 0 bases and J by 7 bases, with 11 bases between the two germline ends. Germline CDR1 SGHNT, CDR2 YYREEE (reference sequence). This CDR3 has 14 residues. DNA for the CDR3: TGTGCCAGCAGCTTGGGGAGGGGGTTGAACATTCAGTACTTC. Translated: CASSLGRGLNIQYF.